These 7 T cell receptor beta chains originate from one sample sequenced in a study of CD8 T cells in Susac syndrome. The RNA, 0.5 to 1 ug, was put through reverse transcription using random hexamers. TCRdb processed the immunoSEQ multiplex PCR reads anew with MiXCR; each CDR3 protein has one entry. The repertoire holds nearly 200,000 distinct CDR3 sequences, with nearly 95% as singletons. Material for sequencing was CD4+ T cells from PBMCs. The receptor source for this set is a human donor with multiple sclerosis.

The genes are TRBV18 and TRBJ1-4, with no clear D. Trimming stripped 4 bases from V and 6 bases from J, with 9 bases between. The CDR3 has 13 amino acids. Per the germline V gene, CDR1 is KGHSH and CDR2 is LQKENI. The CDR3 is CASSRGEDEKLFF. DNA for the CDR3: TGTGCCAGCTCACGAGGAGAGGATGAAAAACTGTTTTTT.

The V call is TRBV19, the J call TRBJ2-7, with D unresolved. The CDR3 length is 13 residues. The germline V gene has CDR1 LNHDA and CDR2 SQIVND (reference sequence). Trimming took 3 bases from V and 2 from J, leaving 8 bases between them. For the CDR3, the DNA is TGTGCCAGTAGTATGGGCCAGGCCTACGAGCAGTACTTC. This encodes CASSMGQAYEQYF.

The chain uses TRBV19 and TRBJ2-1; no clear D gene. Germline lookup yields CDR1 LNHDA and CDR2 SQIVND (reference sequence). Trimming stripped 8 bases from V and 3 bases from J, with 5 bases between. This CDR3 has 11 amino acids. DNA of the CDR3: TGTGCCAGTCGAGACTACAATGAGCAGTTCTTC. This sequence encodes CASRDYNEQFF. The full variable domain, completed using reference TRBV19 and TRBJ2-1, is DGGITQSPKYLFRKEGQNVTLSCEQNLNHDAMYWYRQDPGQGLRLIYYSQIVNDFQKGDIAEGYSVSREKKESFPLTVTSAQKNPTAFYLCASRDYNEQFFGPGTRLTVL.

The chain combines TRBV18 with TRBJ2-7; D is undetermined. This CDR3 is built from 15 residues. V lost 3 bases, J lost 1 base, and 13 bases lay in between. Germline loops: CDR1 KGHSH, CDR2 LQKENI. The CDR3 loop reads CASSPRSRGSYEQYF. CDR3 coding DNA: TGTGCCAGCTCACCCCGTAGCCGTGGGTCCTACGAGCAGTACTTC.

A remark on this clonotype: One junction end does not reproduce the germline sequence, and a read error may be involved. This sequence joins TRBV25-1 and TRBJ2-1, with D tentatively TRBD1 or TRBD2 (6 bases each). This CDR3 has 15 residues. Germline V gene sequence: CDR1 MGHDK, CDR2 SYGVNS. The CDR3 sequence: CASSVPGGSHNEQFF. CDR3 in DNA: TGTGCCAGCAGTGTCCCCGGGGGCTCCCACAATGAGCAGTTCTTC. The full variable domain, in which reference TRBV25-1 and TRBJ2-1 provide the parts outside the CDR3, is EADIYQTPRYLVIGTGKKITLECSQTMGHDKMYWYQQDPGMELHLIHYSYGVNSTEKGDLSSESTVSRIRTEHFPLTLESARPSHTSQYLCASSVPGGSHNEQFFGPGTRLTVL.

This chain uses TRBV20-1 with TRBJ2-3, with D perhaps TRBD2 (6 bases). There are 12 residues in the CDR3. V was shortened by 6 bases and J by 6 bases, with 13 bases between the two germline ends. CDR1 and CDR2 from the germline V gene are DFQATT and SNEGSKA (reference sequence). The CDR3 DNA follows: TGCAGTGCCAGAAGGAGCGGGGATACGCAGTATTTT. It yields the protein CSARRSGDTQYF.

V usage is TRBV29-1 and J usage is TRBJ1-1, with D perhaps matching TRBD1 (5 bases). The CDR3 has 13 residues. Germline V lookup: CDR1 SQVTM, CDR2 ANQGSEA. V was pared by 0 bases and J by 1 base, with 6 bases between. CDR3 sequence reads: CSVEDGTNTEAFF. As DNA, the CDR3 is TGCAGCGTTGAAGATGGGACGAACACTGAAGCTTTCTTT. Full variable domain (missing parts from reference TRBV29-1 and TRBJ1-1): SAVISQKPSRDICQRGTSLTIQCQVDSQVTMMFWYRQQPGQSLTLIATANQGSEATYESGFVIDKFPISRPNLTFSTLTVSNMSPEDSSIYLCSVEDGTNTEAFFGQGTRLTVV.